Below, one TCR beta chain is given with its context. TRAV- and TRBV-specific primers, spanning alpha and beta chains, primed first-strand cDNA. The TCRs were subjected to amplification over approximately 18 PCR cycles employing a constant-region primer in conjunction with a V-primer adapter. The mRNA that was isolated underwent amplification by in vitro transcription. From the reads, TCRdb called clonotypes with MiXCR, one entry per CDR3 protein. In the table there are about 60,000 distinct CDR3 sequences, 20% to 25% of which are singletons. The data derive from a study of low-dose radiotherapy and immunotherapy resistance in tumors. Time point here: before trial treatment. Every donor's regimen consisted of nivolumab, ipilimumab, aspirin, low-dose cyclophosphamide and low-dose radiotherapy. The CDR3 covers 14 residues. V shed 8 bases and J shed 3 bases, with 18 bases lying between them.

The sample in question was PBMCs, obtained before treatment. This sequence originates from a male donor with prostate cancer. This chain uses TRBV5-3 with TRBJ2-7; D is possibly TRBD1 (5 bases). TRBV5-3 is an open reading frame whose function is uncertain. For the CDR3, the DNA is TGTGCCAGCAGCCCGACAGCTTTCCGCTACGAGCAGTACTTC. Its translation: CASSPTAFRYEQYF.